These T cell receptor beta chains were read from a single sample in a study of PD-1 blockade in classical Hodgkin lymphoma. Clones were sequenced by immunoSEQ multiplex PCR, and TCRdb holds only the in-frame ones, with some missing. The sample has some 31,000 clones; 85% to 95% are singletons. What was sequenced was peripheral blood mononuclear cells (PBMCs). These receptors were obtained from a human donor with classical Hodgkin lymphoma. Both conserved end residues are part of each CDR3. D genes are given only for firm matches. The size of a clone is reported for some rows only, either as once, few or many, or as a class for expanded clones.

NA	TRBV5-1	TRBJ1-2	TRBD1	TGCGCCAGCAGCACGCAGGGGGGTGGCTACACCTTC	CASSTQGGGYTF
NA	TRBV7-8	TRBJ1-5	NA	TGTGCCAGCAGCTTAGATCCCAATCAGCCCCAGCATTTT	CASSLDPNQPQHF
NA	TRBV5-1	TRBJ2-1	TRBD2	TGCGCCAGCAGGTTAGCGGGAGAGAACAATGAGCAGTTCTTC	CASRLAGENNEQFF
NA	TRBV2	TRBJ2-7	NA	TGTGCCAGCGAGGTGAGGTCCAACGAGCAGTACTTC	CASEVRSNEQYF
NA	TRBV7-9	TRBJ1-1	NA	TGTGCCAGCAGCTTAGCTGGTGCCGACACTGAAGCTTTCTTT	CASSLAGADTEAFF
few	TRBV7-6	TRBJ2-7	NA	TGTGCCAGCAGCTTAGTCTCTGGAGGGGCAGGTGTATCCTACGAGCAGTACTTC	CASSLVSGGAGVSYEQYF
NA	TRBV20-1	TRBJ1-2	NA	TGCAGTGCTAGCGCCGTGGTTGGCTACACCTTC	CSASAVVGYTF
NA	TRBV6-1	TRBJ1-1	NA	TGTGCCAGCACTTTCAGGCAGTACACTGAAGCTTTCTTT	CASTFRQYTEAFF
NA	TRBV28	TRBJ1-5	NA	TGTGCCAGCAGTTTAGTGATCGCGGACAATCAGCCCCAGCATTTT	CASSLVIADNQPQHF
NA	TRBV5-1	TRBJ2-7	TRBD1	TGCGCCAGCAGCTGGGGGACAGGGGGCTCCTACGAGCAGTACTTC	CASSWGTGGSYEQYF
NA	TRBV6-1	TRBJ1-5	TRBD1	TGTGCCAGCAGTGGCCCCCAGGGGGCGGAGTGGCCCCAGCATTTT	CASSGPQGAEWPQHF
NA	TRBV5-1	TRBJ1-2	TRBD1	TGCGCCAGCAGCACGACCGGGACAGGGGAGGGTGGCTACACCTTC	CASSTTGTGEGGYTF
NA	TRBV4-1	TRBJ2-7	TRBD1	TGCGCCAGCAGCCAAGATCCAGGGGGAGCGTACGAGCAGTACTTC	CASSQDPGGAYEQYF
NA	TRBV28	TRBJ2-7	TRBD1	TGTGCCAGCAGTTTATCGGACAGGGGCAACGAGCAGTACTTC	CASSLSDRGNEQYF
NA	TRBV7-9	TRBJ2-7	NA	TGTGCCAGCAGCTTAGGGAGCAATTACGAGCAGTACTTC	CASSLGSNYEQYF
NA	TRBV7-2	TRBJ2-3	TRBD1	TGTGCCAGCAGCTTAGCCGGGACAGGGGAGGATACGCAGTATTTT	CASSLAGTGEDTQYF
once	TRBV5-5	TRBJ2-7	NA	TGTGCCAGCAGTCGTTGGGCAGGCTCCTACGAGCAGTACTTC	CASSRWAGSYEQYF
NA	TRBV13	TRBJ2-3	TRBD2	TGTGCCAGCAGCGGACAGCGGGGGGGCACAGATACGCAGTATTTT	CASSGQRGGTDTQYF
NA	TRBV5-1	TRBJ2-1	NA	TGCGCCAGCAGCACCCGAGGGGGTGAGCAGTTCTTC	CASSTRGGEQFF
NA	TRBV5-8	TRBJ2-5	NA	TGTGCCAGCAACTCCTTAGGGACCAGGGAAGAGACCCAGTACTTC	CASNSLGTREETQYF
NA	TRBV21-1	TRBJ1-5	NA	TGTGCCAGCAGCAAAGCCGGAAGGCTCCGGCCCCAGCATTTT	CASSKAGRLRPQHF
NA	TRBV11-2	TRBJ1-5	NA	TGTGCCAGCAGCTTAGGGCCGGGGAAGCAGCCCCAGCATTTT	CASSLGPGKQPQHF
NA	TRBV19	TRBJ1-5	NA	TGTGCCAGTAGTATCGTAGACCATAGCAATCAGCCCCAGCATTTT	CASSIVDHSNQPQHF
NA	TRBV4-1	TRBJ2-5	TRBD2	TGCGCCAGCAGCCCGTTGGAAGCGGGGGAAGAGACCCAGTACTTC	CASSPLEAGEETQYF
NA	TRBV5-5	TRBJ2-7	NA	TGTGCCAGCAGCCCGCTCTCAGGACCCTACGAGCAGTACTTC	CASSPLSGPYEQYF
NA	TRBV15	TRBJ1-3	NA	TGTGCCACCAGCAGAGATCAGGCAGCTGGAAACACCATATATTTT	CATSRDQAAGNTIYF
NA	TRBV28	TRBJ1-1	TRBD1	TGTGCCAGCAGTTTCCTCTACAGGGGGCCGAACACTGAAGCTTTCTTT	CASSFLYRGPNTEAFF
NA	TRBV7-8	TRBJ2-7	NA	TGTGCCAGCAGCTTTACACAGGGAGGCCACGAGCAGTACTTC	CASSFTQGGHEQYF
NA	TRBV7-2	TRBJ1-6	TRBD1	TGTGCCAGCAGCCGCGACAGGGGCTCCTATAATTCACCCCTCCACTTT	CASSRDRGSYNSPLHF
once	TRBV5-1	TRBJ1-6	NA	TGCGCCAGCAGCTCGGACGGAAGCTCCTATAATTCACCCCTCCACTTT	CASSSDGSSYNSPLHF
NA	TRBV4-2	TRBJ2-7	TRBD2	TGTGCCAGCAGCCAAGATAAGAATAGCGGGAGGGAGCAGTACTTC	CASSQDKNSGREQYF
NA	TRBV19	TRBJ2-1	TRBD2	TGTGCCAGTAGTACCTACTTAAGGGTAGCGGGGGGGCTCAATGAGCAGTTCTTC	CASSTYLRVAGGLNEQFF
NA	TRBV5-1	TRBJ1-4	NA	TGCGCCAGCAGCCCGGGACATAGTAATGAAAAACTGTTTTTT	CASSPGHSNEKLFF
NA	TRBV15	TRBJ2-1	NA	TGTGCCACCAGCAGAGATCGGGCAGCCCTTCCTTACAATGAGCAGTTCTTC	CATSRDRAALPYNEQFF
once	TRBV10-3	TRBJ1-2	TRBD1	TGTGCCATCAGTGTGCAGGGGGAAAACTATGGCTACACCTTC	CAISVQGENYGYTF
NA	TRBV25-1	TRBJ2-6	NA	TGTGCCAGCGCCCCAAATGCCGGGGCCAACGTCCTGACTTTC	CASAPNAGANVLTF
NA	TRBV5-1	TRBJ1-4	NA	TGCGCCAGCAGCACCGGTGGGGGTGTTGAAAAACTGTTTTTT	CASSTGGGVEKLFF
NA	TRBV19	TRBJ1-4	NA	TGTGCCAGTAGTATAGATCCACCGGGGTGGGGAAATGAAAAACTGTTTTTT	CASSIDPPGWGNEKLFF
NA	TRBV5-1	TRBJ1-1	NA	TGCGCCAGCAGCTTGACATGGAGGACGAACACTGAAGCTTTCTTT	CASSLTWRTNTEAFF
NA	TRBV13	TRBJ1-1	TRBD1	TGTGCCAGCAGCTCGGACAGGGGGCTCGAGAGCACTGAAGCTTTCTTT	CASSSDRGLESTEAFF
NA	TRBV19	TRBJ1-2	NA	TGTGCCAGTACGACCGGGGTTGTTTATCTAACAGACCCGTCTAACTATGGCTACACCTTC	CASTTGVVYLTDPSNYGYTF
NA	TRBV5-1	TRBJ2-1	NA	TGCGCCAGCAGCTTGTTCGGGGGTTCATCCTACAATGAGCAGTTCTTC	CASSLFGGSSYNEQFF
NA	TRBV5-1	TRBJ1-2	TRBD1	TGCGCCAGCAGCTTGTATGGGACAGGGAATGGCTACACCTTC	CASSLYGTGNGYTF
NA	TRBV6-5	TRBJ2-7	TRBD2	TGTGCCAGCAGTTCCCGTCTAGCGGGGGCCTACGAGCAGTACTTC	CASSSRLAGAYEQYF
NA	TRBV6-6	TRBJ2-5	NA	TGTGCCAGCAGTTACGGGAGCCCCGGAGAGACCCAGTACTTC	CASSYGSPGETQYF
NA	TRBV30	TRBJ2-5	NA	TGTGCCTGGAGTGGAAAGGGGCCCTATCTCCAAGAGACCCAGTACTTC	CAWSGKGPYLQETQYF
NA	TRBV5-1	TRBJ1-1	NA	TGCGCCAGCAGCTTGGGTACCGGGGTAGAGACTGAAGCTTTCTTT	CASSLGTGVETEAFF
NA	TRBV5-6	TRBJ2-2	TRBD1	TGTGCCAGCAGCTTGAACAGGGGGCTTGACACCGGGGAGCTGTTTTTT	CASSLNRGLDTGELFF
NA	TRBV6-1	TRBJ2-3	TRBD2	TGTGCCAGCAGTGCTCTCACAGGAGCGGGACTCACAGATACGCAGTATTTT	CASSALTGAGLTDTQYF